This TCR beta chain was recorded in a study of human T cells and chemical hapten exposure. Across the study: Alopecia universalis, totalis or areata was present in patients who were mostly female.

V was clipped by 4 bases and J by 5 bases; unmatched bases: 6. This CDR3 contains 13 residues. CDR1 is SQVTM and CDR2 is ANQGSEA in the germline V gene. Time point given: patch test 2, 6 weeks after DPC sensitization. Treatment indicated: therapeutic diphenylcyclopropenone sensitization with weekly scalp DPC. This clonotype has ten or more counts. Library construction involved attaching unique molecular identifiers to individual cDNA molecules, which allowed quantitative, reproducible TCR counting. A single record per CDR3 protein comes from TCRdb applying MiXCR to the RACE reads. The sample includes over 70,000 distinct CDR3 sequences, 7.5% to 9.5% seen only once; the top ten take 3% to 4.5%.

The chain joins TRBV29-1 to TRBJ2-7; 9 nucleotides line up with TRBD2. The sequenced sample was whole blood, obtained in connection with sensitization to the hapten diphenylcyclopropenone (DPC). The TCR originated in a woman between 45 and 65 years old with alopecia areata. Some clones in this sample may be carry-over from other donors' samples. CDR3 DNA: TGCAGCGTTGGTCCGGGACTAGCAGACGAGCAGTACTTC. This codes for CSVGPGLADEQYF.